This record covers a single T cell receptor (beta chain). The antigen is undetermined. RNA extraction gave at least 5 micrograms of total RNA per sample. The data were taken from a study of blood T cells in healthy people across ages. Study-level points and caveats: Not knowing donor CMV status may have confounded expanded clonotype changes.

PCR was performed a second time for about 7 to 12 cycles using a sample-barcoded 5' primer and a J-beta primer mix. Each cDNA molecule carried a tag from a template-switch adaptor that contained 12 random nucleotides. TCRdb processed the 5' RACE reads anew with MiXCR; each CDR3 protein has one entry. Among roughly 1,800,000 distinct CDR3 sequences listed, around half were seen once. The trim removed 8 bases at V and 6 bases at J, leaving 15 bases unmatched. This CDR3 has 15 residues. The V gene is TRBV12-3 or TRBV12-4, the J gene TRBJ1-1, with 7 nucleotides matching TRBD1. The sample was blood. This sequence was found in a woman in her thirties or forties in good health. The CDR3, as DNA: TGTGCCAGCGGTCCATGGGACAGTTTTAACGCTGAAGCTTTCTTT. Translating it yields CASGPWDSFNAEAFF.